These 8 T cell receptor beta chains were sequenced from one sample in a study of cytomegalovirus exposure and HLA in healthy donors. With 60 Vbeta and 13 Jbeta primers, the PCR was carried out. Profiled with immunoSEQ multiplex PCR; TCRdb holds only in-frame clones, not every one. The sample gives 180,000 or so clones, 75% of which show up once; about 8% is in the top ten. Sequences were obtained from PBMCs. The source of these receptors is a woman in her 40s in good health and CMV-seropositive.

The rearrangement uses TRBV9 and TRBJ1-2; D is undetermined. Per the germline V gene, CDR1 is SGDLS and CDR2 is YYNGEE. V was clipped by 0 bases and J by 4 bases, with 10 bases between them. There are 14 residues in the CDR3. CDR3: CASSVADGIYGYTF. The CDR3 bases are TGTGCCAGCAGCGTAGCTGACGGGATCTATGGCTACACCTTC.

The V and J genes are TRBV7-3 and TRBJ1-5, with D tentatively TRBD1 (5 bases). Trimming took off 5 bases at V and 7 bases at J, with 12 bases between the two ends. There are 13 residues in the CDR3. Looked up from germline, CDR1 is SGHTA and CDR2 is FQGTGA. In nucleotides, the CDR3 is TGTGCCAGCAGCCGGGGGGTAAACCAGCCCCAGCATTTT. It yields the protein CASSRGVNQPQHF.

The CDR3 loop reads CASSLVVDSEQYF. As DNA, the CDR3 is TGCGCCAGCAGCTTGGTCGTAGATTCCGAGCAGTACTTC. The chain uses TRBV5-1 and TRBJ2-7; D remains ambiguous. Trimming removed 0 bases from V and 6 bases from J, with 10 bases in between. CDR3 length equals 13 residues. Germline CDR1 SGHRS, CDR2 YFSETQ. The full variable domain, its missing parts supplied by reference TRBV5-1 and TRBJ2-7, is KAGVTQTPRYLIKTRGQQVTLSCSPISGHRSVSWYQQTPGQGLQFLFEYFSETQRNKGNFPGRFSGRQFSNSRSEMNVSTLELGDSALYLCASSLVVDSEQYFGPGTRLTVT.

The chain recombines TRBV18 with TRBJ2-1, with TRBD2 identical over 7 bases. This CDR3 spans 17 amino acids. CDR1 KGHSH and CDR2 LQKENI come from the germline V gene. The junction had 13 bases not matched to a gene; V was cut back by 4 bases and J by 4 bases. This chain's CDR3 is CASSLSLAGGSYNEQFF. In DNA form, the CDR3 reads TGTGCCAGCTCACTTTCCTTAGCGGGCGGATCTTACAATGAGCAGTTCTTC.

The CDR3 region is CASSHSGDRGVMNTEAFF. The CDR3 nucleotides read TGTGCCAGTAGCCACTCCGGGGACAGGGGGGTTATGAACACTGAAGCTTTCTTT. This rearrangement joins TRBV19 to TRBJ1-1; TRBD1 matches 11 bases. V lost 6 bases, J lost 0 bases, and 12 bases stayed unmatched. CDR1 and CDR2 from the germline V gene are LNHDA and SQIVND (reference sequence). The CDR3 is 18 residues long.

This clone was picked up one time. The chain has TRBV2 and TRBJ2-1; perhaps TRBD1 as D (6 bases). Trimming shortened V by 6 bases and J by 12 bases, and 12 bases separated the two germline ends. The V gene's germline CDR1 is SNHLY and CDR2 FYNNEI. The CDR3 loop spans 11 amino acids. DNA of the CDR3: TGTGCCAGCAGAGAACAGGGAAGGCAGTTCTTC. Amino acid sequence: CASREQGRQFF.

The chain is built from TRBV5-1 and TRBJ2-2; D is uncertain. V was shortened by 0 bases and J by 3 bases, with 12 bases between the two germline ends. Germline-derived CDR1 and CDR2 are SGHRS and YFSETQ. CDR3 length equals 16 residues. The CDR3 spells CASSLDFSGDTGELFF. The CDR3 DNA is TGCGCCAGCAGCTTGGATTTCTCGGGTGACACCGGGGAGCTGTTTTTT.

A word on this clone: One end of the junction is discordant with germline, which a read error may explain. The chain is built from TRBV7-7 and TRBJ2-5; 10 bases agree with TRBD1. CDR3 length: 15 residues. The germline gives CDR1 SSHAT, CDR2 FNYEAQ (reference sequence). The chain's CDR3 is CASSAGTGDQETQYF. DNA for the CDR3: TGTGCTAGCAGCGCCGGGACAGGGGACCAAGAGACCCAGTACTTC.